The 22 T cell receptor beta chains reported below all come from one sample, sequenced in a study of cytomegalovirus exposure and HLA in healthy donors. The repertoire was sequenced with immunoSEQ multiplex PCR; TCRdb's copy has only in-frame clones and lacks some. The top ten hold about 2.7% of the sample, which has around 200,000 clones, 85% to 90% seen once. Sequencing input: PBMCs. The receptors stem from a woman younger than 35 in good health and CMV-seronegative.

The rearrangement links TRBV4-1 to TRBJ2-3, with a tentative D call TRBD2 (6 bases). Trimming left V 3 bases short and J 0 bases short, with 16 bases between. Germline CDR1 MGHRA, CDR2 YSYEKL. CDR3 length equals 17 residues. The CDR3 region has the DNA TGCGCCAGCAGCCAGATTGATATGGGACTTAGCACAGATACGCAGTATTTT. This translates into CASSQIDMGLSTDTQYF.

This clone was picked up one time. This rearrangement joins TRBV15 to TRBJ2-7, with 7 bases matching TRBD2. V lost 5 bases, J lost 5 bases, and 18 bases stayed unmatched. Germline lookup yields CDR1 LNHNV and CDR2 YYDKDF (reference sequence). The CDR3 runs 17 residues. The CDR3 reads CATSPRNWGKGRDEQYF. The CDR3 bases are TGTGCCACCAGCCCCCGCAACTGGGGAAAGGGGAGGGACGAGCAGTACTTC. Variable domain in full (rest from reference TRBV15 and TRBJ2-7): DAMVIQNPRYQVTQFGKPVTLSCSQTLNHNVMYWYQQKSSQAPKLLFHYYDKDFNNEADTPDNFQSRRPNTSFCFLDIRSPGLGDTAMYLCATSPRNWGKGRDEQYFGPGTRLTVT.

The CDR3 here is CASSKVGLAGARIDEQFF. DNA for the CDR3: TGTGCCAGCAGCAAAGTAGGACTAGCGGGAGCGAGGATCGATGAGCAGTTCTTC. V is TRBV21-1 and J is TRBJ2-1; the table's D call, TRBD2, has no DNA check behind it. TRBV21-1 is annotated as a pseudogene. There are 18 residues in the CDR3.

The chain combines TRBV7-2 with TRBJ1-2; 9 nucleotides align to TRBD1. The CDR3 runs 14 residues. CDR1 and CDR2 from the germline V gene are SGHTA and FQGNSA. V gave up 4 bases and J gave up 7 bases; unmatched junction bases: 7. The CDR3 region is CASSSSQGAGGYTF. CDR3 coding DNA: TGTGCCAGCAGCTCCTCACAGGGGGCGGGTGGCTACACCTTC.

This rearrangement joins TRBV5-4 to TRBJ1-5; D is uncertain. The germline gives CDR1 SGHNT, CDR2 YYREEE (reference sequence). Trimming removed 4 bases at V and 5 bases at J, with 10 bases between. The CDR3 contains 13 residues. Written as DNA, the CDR3 is TGTGCCAGCAGCGCCGGACTTTATCAGCCCCAGCATTTT. The encoded protein is CASSAGLYQPQHF.

The rearrangement uses TRBV4-3 and TRBJ2-3; D might be TRBD2 (5 bases). V gave up 3 bases and J gave up 8 bases, with 15 bases separating them. Germline V gives CDR1 LGHNA, CDR2 YSLEER. This CDR3 comprises 14 residues. As DNA, the CDR3 is TGCGCCAGCAGCCATCGAAGCGGAGAGGGTACGCAGTATTTT. This translates into CASSHRSGEGTQYF.

The chain employs TRBV10-1 and TRBJ1-2; D is uncertain. The CDR3 spans 13 residues. Per the germline V gene, CDR1 is WNHNN and CDR2 is SYGVQD (reference sequence). V shed 2 bases and J shed 8 bases, with 12 bases lying between them. The CDR3 DNA is TGCGCCAGCAGTGAGCATAGAAGCGGAGGCTACACCTTC. Translation gives CASSEHRSGGYTF.

The chain has TRBV13 and TRBJ1-1; the D gene is possibly TRBD1 (5 bases). V shed 5 bases and J shed 5 bases, with 21 bases lying between them. Germline V gene sequence: CDR1 PRHDT, CDR2 FYEKMQ (reference sequence). There are 16 residues in the CDR3. DNA for the CDR3: TGTGCCAGCAGCACCCGTGAGAGGAGGGGAGGGACTGAAGCTTTCTTT. Its protein product is CASSTRERRGGTEAFF. Using reference TRBV13 and TRBJ1-1 for the parts outside the CDR3, the full variable domain is AAGVIQSPRHLIKEKRETATLKCYPIPRHDTVYWYQQGPGQDPQFLISFYEKMQSDKGSIPDRFSAQQFSDYHSELNMSSLELGDSALYFCASSTRERRGGTEAFFGQGTRLTVV.

The V and J genes are TRBV28 and TRBJ1-1, with 11 bases identical to TRBD1. This CDR3 is 17 amino acids long. Trimming removed 5 bases from V and 1 base from J; junction bases left unmatched: 9. Germline V gives CDR1 MDHEN, CDR2 SYDVKM. The chain's CDR3 is CASSVPGQGGPNTEAFF. CDR3 sequence (DNA): TGTGCCAGCAGTGTGCCGGGACAGGGGGGCCCGAACACTGAAGCTTTCTTT.

The rearrangement joins TRBV11-2 to TRBJ2-7, with 7 bases fitting TRBD1. V trimming: 4 bases; J trimming: 4 bases; junction bases outside the gene matches: 1. CDR3 length: 12 residues. From germline, CDR1 is SGHAT and CDR2 FQNNGV. The CDR3 DNA reads TGTGCCAGCAGCTACAGGGGTTACGAGCAGTACTTC. Translating gives CASSYRGYEQYF.

The rearrangement joins TRBV7-9 to TRBJ1-2; a weak D match, TRBD1 (5 bases). The germline V and J ends were trimmed by 3 bases and 0 bases, with 11 bases remaining between them. This CDR3 comprises 15 residues. In germline, CDR1 is SEHNR, CDR2 FQNEAQ (reference sequence). The CDR3 DNA reads TGTGCCAGCAGCTTCACGGACAACGCTAACTATGGCTACACCTTC. The encoded protein is CASSFTDNANYGYTF.

The chain has TRBV18 and TRBJ1-2, with D possibly being TRBD1 (6 bases). The ends were cut back, 3 bases at V and 0 bases at J, with 14 bases in the middle. In germline, CDR1 is KGHSH, CDR2 LQKENI. CDR3 size: 16 residues. CDR3 amino acids: CASSPGHSLANYGYTF. CDR3 bases: TGTGCCAGCTCACCGGGACACTCCCTAGCTAACTATGGCTACACCTTC.

This chain connects TRBV7-9 to TRBJ2-1, with TRBD2 matching over 15 bases. The CDR3 has 15 residues. Per the germline V gene, CDR1 is SEHNR and CDR2 is FQNEAQ (reference sequence). V lost 5 bases and J lost 8; bases outside the gene matches: 4. CDR3 region: CASSRTSGRGDEQFF. Here the CDR3 DNA reads TGTGCCAGCAGCCGGACTAGCGGGAGGGGAGATGAGCAGTTCTTC.

A few counts support this clone. The J gene is TRBJ1-2, the V gene TRBV29-1; TRBD1 agrees at 10 bases. J lost 5 bases, V lost 4 bases, and 7 bases had no gene match. Germline CDR1 SQVTM, CDR2 ANQGSEA. The CDR3 loop spans 14 amino acids. The CDR3 DNA is TGCAGCGTTGTCGCCGGGACAGGGGCATATGGCTACACCTTC. Amino acids: CSVVAGTGAYGYTF.

The V and J genes are TRBV5-1 and TRBJ1-2; D is uncertain. This CDR3 spans 16 amino acids. V was pared by 5 bases and J by 4 bases, with 21 bases between. CDR1 is SGHRS and CDR2 is YFSETQ in the germline V gene. CDR3 region: CASSGDSRGGFYGYTF. CDR3 coding DNA: TGCGCCAGCAGTGGTGATTCCCGGGGTGGATTCTATGGCTACACCTTC.

The CDR3 loop is CASSITGGPNEKLFF. In nucleotides, the CDR3 is TGTGCCAGCAGCATCACAGGGGGCCCTAATGAAAAACTGTTTTTT. V and J are TRBV11-2 and TRBJ1-4; 9 bases map to TRBD1. Germline-derived CDR1 and CDR2 are SGHAT and FQNNGV. The CDR3 is 15 amino acids. V was clipped by 5 bases and J by 3 bases; unmatched bases: 4.

This clone was observed a handful of times. The V and J genes are TRBV28 and TRBJ2-7; 9 positions agree with TRBD1. The V and J ends lost 3 bases and 5 bases, in that order; junction bases with no gene match: 2. The CDR3 is 13 amino acids. CDR1 and CDR2 (germline): MDHEN, SYDVKM. CDR3 DNA: TGTGCCAGCAGTTTGGGACAGGGCAACGAGCAGTACTTC. Its translation is CASSLGQGNEQYF.

The V call is TRBV7-9, the J call TRBJ2-5, with 7 bases lining up with TRBD1. The CDR3 runs to 14 residues. Germline-derived CDR1 and CDR2 are SEHNR and FQNEAQ (reference sequence). Trimming took 5 bases from V and 5 from J; bases not matched to a gene: 8. CDR3 sequence (DNA): TGTGCCAGCAGCCCCTTTACAGGGGTTGAGACCCAGTACTTC. Its translation: CASSPFTGVETQYF.

The chain uses TRBV11-3 and TRBJ2-1; 7 bases agree with TRBD2. The ends lost 5 bases at V and 6 bases at J; junction bases unmatched: 10. This CDR3 comprises 15 residues. Germline V gives CDR1 SGHNT, CDR2 YENEEA. The CDR3 sequence: CASSPGGGEANEQFF. For the CDR3, the DNA is TGTGCCAGCAGCCCCGGGGGAGGGGAGGCCAATGAGCAGTTCTTC.

The V gene is TRBV7-8, the J gene TRBJ2-2, with TRBD1 identical over 7 bases. This CDR3 has 15 residues. The germline CDR1 and CDR2 sequences are SGHVS and FQNEAQ. V was pared by 4 bases and J by 2 bases, with 4 bases of the junction left unmatched. The CDR3 loop is CASSSRQGNTGELFF. CDR3 nucleotides: TGTGCCAGCAGCTCCCGACAGGGTAACACCGGGGAGCTGTTTTTT.

V and J are TRBV6-6 and TRBJ1-1; possible D gene TRBD1, 6 bases. Germline V gene lookup returns CDR1 MNHNY and CDR2 SVGAGI (reference sequence). V was cut by 0 bases and J by 5 bases, with 10 bases left in between. The CDR3 length is 14 residues. CDR3 amino acids: CASSYSGQGTEAFF. CDR3 in DNA: TGTGCCAGCAGTTACTCTGGGCAGGGGACTGAAGCTTTCTTT.

This clone showed up just a few times. The rearrangement joins TRBV19 to TRBJ1-2; 12 bases fit TRBD1. J lost 2 bases, V lost 6 bases, and 7 bases had no gene match. The V gene's germline CDR1 is LNHDA and CDR2 SQIVND (reference sequence). The CDR3 totals 16 residues. CDR3 sequence (DNA): TGTGCCAGTAGGGTCGACGGGACAGGGGGCAACTATGGCTACACCTTC. This sequence encodes CASRVDGTGGNYGYTF.